A selection of T cell receptor beta chains follows, all from one sample in a study of T cells in Graves' hyperthyroidism and ophthalmopathy. MiXCR was run by TCRdb on the multiplex PCR reads, yielding one entry per CDR3 protein. Of about 380,000 distinct CDR3 sequences in the sample, approximately 12% are singletons; the top ten hold less than 25%. The sequencing sample was made of blood. Receptors originate from a man aged 25 to 45 with Graves' hyperthyroidism that later progressed to Graves' ophthalmopathy. CDR3s leave out the opening cysteine and the closing phenylalanine or tryptophan. Rows give clone size only sometimes, using once, few, many, or a class for an expanded clone.

v_gene,j_gene,abundance,len,CDR3aa
TRBV2,TRBJ1-6,.,11,ASIGQGASSLH
TRBV18,TRBJ1-2,.,13,ASSTPPGINYGYT
TRBV5-6,TRBJ2-7,few,14,ASSLSAMGQRYEQY
TRBV6-1,TRBJ1-4,few,12,ASKGPGAGEKLF
TRBV20-1,TRBJ1-3,.,13,SARDLGSGGNTIY
TRBV10-3,TRBJ2-5,.,13,AISEKRTGQETQY
TRBV6-5,TRBJ1-5,.,14,ASSLTGGLGNQPQH
TRBV19,TRBJ2-5,few,11,ASSRRPQETQY
TRBV9,TRBJ1-4,.,12,ASSPGWNNEKLF
TRBV12-3/TRBV12-4,TRBJ1-4,many,12,ASSFGGEGEKLF
TRBV5-6,TRBJ2-3,many,19,ASGPSVRRGGQGGSIDTQY
TRBV2,TRBJ2-1,few,14,ASSARAGPSHGEQF
TRBV19,TRBJ2-6,.,15,ASSRQELSSGANVLT
TRBV20-1,TRBJ1-1,many,11,SASQGSDTEAF
TRBV6-7,TRBJ1-2,.,12,ANTYRSSDYGYT
TRBV13,TRBJ2-7,.,14,ASSCLGDGGIYEQY
TRBV13,TRBJ2-7,many,12,ASSDRGRSYEQY
TRBV3-1,TRBJ1-5,.,13,ASSQGGGWHQPQH
TRBV10-2,TRBJ2-7,many,10,ASSATSYEQY
TRBV19,TRBJ1-2,many,13,ASSSPYRGSYGYT
TRBV20-1,TRBJ1-2,.,14,SALGRATLANYGYT
TRBV20-1,TRBJ1-5,.,12,SARDQLNNQPQH
TRBV19,TRBJ1-4,few,13,ASSSYSETFEKLF
TRBV15,TRBJ1-5,many,13,ATSRDRASNQPQH
TRBV12-3/TRBV12-4,TRBJ1-5,many,14,ASSLGDRTVHQPQH
TRBV7-2,TRBJ1-4,many,13,ASSLDRGRGEKLF
TRBV5-8,TRBJ1-5,.,11,ASSFNHGQPQH
TRBV12-3/TRBV12-4,TRBJ2-7,.,10,ASSQKTYEQY
TRBV20-1,TRBJ2-3,.,11,SARGTTTDTQY
TRBV10-3,TRBJ1-6,many,12,AISESRDNSPLH
TRBV4-1,TRBJ2-5,.,12,ASSQDPGRETQY
TRBV12-3/TRBV12-4,TRBJ1-5,many,11,ASSFRSDQPQH
TRBV2,TRBJ1-4,.,12,ASSEWATNEKLF
TRBV5-1,TRBJ1-1,many,11,ASGDRGGTEAF
TRBV29-1,TRBJ2-5,.,10,SVEAAGQTQY
TRBV6-4,TRBJ1-6,.,11,ASSDSPNSPLH
TRBV10-2,TRBJ1-5,many,15,ASSDGTGTYSNQPQH
TRBV3-1,TRBJ1-4,many,12,ASSQSFRGEKLF
TRBV6-2/TRBV6-3,TRBJ1-4,.,13,ASSYVGGHGEKLF
TRBV6-1,TRBJ2-1,few,13,ASSPGGGTYNEQF
TRBV6-2/TRBV6-3,TRBJ2-7,many,14,ASSQGWRGDPYEQY
TRBV5-1,TRBJ2-1,few,14,ASSLPGTGGYNEQF
TRBV7-3,TRBJ2-3,many,12,ASSLFSSTDTQY
TRBV7-2,TRBJ2-7,many,12,ASSRGGYSYEQY
TRBV11-2,TRBJ1-1,many,12,ASTLDRDLTEAF